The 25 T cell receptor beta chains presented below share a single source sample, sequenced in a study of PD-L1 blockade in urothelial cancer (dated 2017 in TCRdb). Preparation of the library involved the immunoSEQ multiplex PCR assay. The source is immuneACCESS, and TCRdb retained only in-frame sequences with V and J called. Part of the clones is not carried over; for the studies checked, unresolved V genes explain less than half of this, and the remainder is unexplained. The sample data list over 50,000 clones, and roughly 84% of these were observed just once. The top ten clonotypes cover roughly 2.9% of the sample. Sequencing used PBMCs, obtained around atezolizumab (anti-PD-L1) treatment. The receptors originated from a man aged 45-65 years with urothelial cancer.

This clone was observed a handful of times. The CDR3, as DNA: TGTGCCATCAGTGAACACCGGGACAGTGATTTCTACAATGAGCAGTTCTTC. Protein product: CAISEHRDSDFYNEQFF. This rearrangement joins TRBV10-3 to TRBJ2-1, with 7 bases fitting TRBD1. Germline V lookup: CDR1 ENHRY, CDR2 SYGVKD. J lost 3 bases, V lost 3 bases, and 11 bases had no gene match. This CDR3 has 17 amino acids.

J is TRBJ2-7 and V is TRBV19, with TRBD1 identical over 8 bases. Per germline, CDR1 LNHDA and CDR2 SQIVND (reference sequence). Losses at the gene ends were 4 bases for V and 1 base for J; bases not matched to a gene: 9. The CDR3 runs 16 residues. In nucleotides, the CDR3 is TGTGCCAGTAGTACCTCGACAGGGGCAATATCCTACGAGCAGTACTTC. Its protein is CASSTSTGAISYEQYF.

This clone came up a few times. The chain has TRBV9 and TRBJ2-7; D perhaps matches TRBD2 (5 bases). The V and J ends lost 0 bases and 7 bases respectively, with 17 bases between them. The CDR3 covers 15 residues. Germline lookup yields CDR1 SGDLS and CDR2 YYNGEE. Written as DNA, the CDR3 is TGTGCCAGCAGCGTAGCTCGCGGGTGGGTGGAAGAGCAGTACTTC. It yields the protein CASSVARGWVEEQYF.

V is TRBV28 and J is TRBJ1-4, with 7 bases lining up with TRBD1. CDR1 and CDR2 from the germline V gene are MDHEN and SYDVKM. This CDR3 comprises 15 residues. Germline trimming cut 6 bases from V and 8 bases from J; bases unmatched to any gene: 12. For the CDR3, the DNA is TGTGCCAGCAGCACAAGTCAGGGGGTTAACGAAAAACTGTTTTTT. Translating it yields CASSTSQGVNEKLFF.

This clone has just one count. CDR3 sequence (DNA): TGTGCCAGCAGCGGGGACAGGGGGCTGGGTGGCTACACCTTC. Amino acid sequence: CASSGDRGLGGYTF. The chain carries TRBV7-3 and TRBJ1-2, with TRBD1 matching over 12 bases. The CDR3 sequence is 14 residues long. V trimming: 5 bases; J trimming: 7 bases; junction bases outside the gene matches: 5. CDR1 and CDR2 (germline): SGHTA, FQGTGA. Drawing the rest from reference TRBV7-3 and TRBJ1-2, the complete variable domain is GAGVSQTPSNKVTEKGKYVELRCDPISGHTALYWYRQSLGQGPEFLIYFQGTGAADDSGLPNDRFFAVRPEGSVSTLKIQRTERGDSAVYLCASSGDRGLGGYTFGSGTRLTVV.

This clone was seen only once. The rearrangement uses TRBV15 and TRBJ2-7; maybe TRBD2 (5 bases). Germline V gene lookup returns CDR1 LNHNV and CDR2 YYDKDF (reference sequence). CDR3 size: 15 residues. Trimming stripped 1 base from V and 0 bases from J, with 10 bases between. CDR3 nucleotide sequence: TGTGCCACCAGCAGAGTCAAAGCGGCCTCCTACGAGCAGTACTTC. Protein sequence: CATSRVKAASYEQYF.

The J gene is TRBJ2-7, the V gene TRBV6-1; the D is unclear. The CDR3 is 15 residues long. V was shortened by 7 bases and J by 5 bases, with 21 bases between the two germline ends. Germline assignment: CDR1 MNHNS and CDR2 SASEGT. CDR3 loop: CASTKGGNPPNEQYF. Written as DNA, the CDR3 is TGTGCCAGCACCAAAGGCGGAAACCCGCCGAACGAGCAGTACTTC.

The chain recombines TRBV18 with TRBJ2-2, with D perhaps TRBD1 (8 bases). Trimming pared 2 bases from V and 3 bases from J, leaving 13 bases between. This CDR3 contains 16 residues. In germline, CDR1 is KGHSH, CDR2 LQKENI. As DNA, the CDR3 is TGTGCCAGCTCACCAAGACAGGGGAGGGACACCGGGGAGCTGTTTTTT. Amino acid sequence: CASSPRQGRDTGELFF. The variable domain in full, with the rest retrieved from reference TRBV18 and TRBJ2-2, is NAGVMQNPRHLVRRRGQEARLRCSPMKGHSHVYWYRQLPEEGLKFMVYLQKENIIDESGMPKERFSAEFPKEGPSILRIQQVVRGDSAAYFCASSPRQGRDTGELFFGEGSRLTVL.

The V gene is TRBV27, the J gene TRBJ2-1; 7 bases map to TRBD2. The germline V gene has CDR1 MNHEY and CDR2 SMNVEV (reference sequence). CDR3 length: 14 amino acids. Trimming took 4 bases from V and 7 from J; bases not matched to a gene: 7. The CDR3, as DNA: TGTGCCAGCAGTTCTCCGGGACTAACAAATGAGCAGTTCTTC. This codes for CASSSPGLTNEQFF.

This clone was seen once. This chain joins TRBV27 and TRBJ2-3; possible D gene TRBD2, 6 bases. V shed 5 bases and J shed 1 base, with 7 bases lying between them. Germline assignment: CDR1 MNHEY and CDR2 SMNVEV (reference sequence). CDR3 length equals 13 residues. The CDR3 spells CASSGGGTDTQYF. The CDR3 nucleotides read TGTGCCAGCAGTGGCGGGGGCACAGATACGCAGTATTTT.

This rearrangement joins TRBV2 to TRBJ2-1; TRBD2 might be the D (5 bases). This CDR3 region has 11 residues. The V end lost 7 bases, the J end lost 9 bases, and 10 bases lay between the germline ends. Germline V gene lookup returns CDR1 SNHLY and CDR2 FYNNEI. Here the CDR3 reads CASTSSSEQFF. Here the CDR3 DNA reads TGTGCCAGCACTAGCAGTTCTGAGCAGTTCTTC. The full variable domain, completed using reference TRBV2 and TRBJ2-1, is EPEVTQTPSHQVTQMGQEVILRCVPISNHLYFYWYRQILGQKVEFLVSFYNNEISEKSEIFDDQFSVERPDGSNFTLKIRSTKLEDSAMYFCASTSSSEQFFGPGTRLTVL.

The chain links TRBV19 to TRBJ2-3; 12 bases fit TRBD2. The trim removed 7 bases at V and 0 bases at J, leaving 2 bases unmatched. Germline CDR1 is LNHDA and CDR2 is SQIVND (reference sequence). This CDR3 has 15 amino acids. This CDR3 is CASKGLAGSTDTQYF. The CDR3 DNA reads TGTGCCAGTAAGGGACTAGCGGGCAGCACAGATACGCAGTATTTT. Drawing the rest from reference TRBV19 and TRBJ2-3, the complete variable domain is DGGITQSPKYLFRKEGQNVTLSCEQNLNHDAMYWYRQDPGQGLRLIYYSQIVNDFQKGDIAEGYSVSREKKESFPLTVTSAQKNPTAFYLCASKGLAGSTDTQYFGPGTRLTVL.

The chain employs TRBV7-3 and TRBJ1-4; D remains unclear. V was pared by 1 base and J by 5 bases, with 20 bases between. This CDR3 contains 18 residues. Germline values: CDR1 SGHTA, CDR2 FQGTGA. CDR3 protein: CASSLKHRGWILNEKLFF. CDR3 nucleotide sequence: TGTGCCAGCAGCTTAAAACATAGAGGCTGGATATTGAATGAAAAACTGTTTTTT.

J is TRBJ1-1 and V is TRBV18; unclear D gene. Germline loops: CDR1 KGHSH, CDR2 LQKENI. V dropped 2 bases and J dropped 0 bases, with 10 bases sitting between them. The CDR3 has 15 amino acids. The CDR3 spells CASSPIEAMNTEAFF. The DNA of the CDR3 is TGTGCCAGCTCACCAATTGAGGCAATGAACACTGAAGCTTTCTTT.

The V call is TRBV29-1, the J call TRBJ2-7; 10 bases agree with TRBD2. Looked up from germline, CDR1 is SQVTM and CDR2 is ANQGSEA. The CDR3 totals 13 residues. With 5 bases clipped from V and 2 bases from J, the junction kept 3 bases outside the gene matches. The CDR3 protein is CSVNSGGTYEQYF. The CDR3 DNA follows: TGCAGCGTTAATAGCGGGGGGACCTACGAGCAGTACTTC.

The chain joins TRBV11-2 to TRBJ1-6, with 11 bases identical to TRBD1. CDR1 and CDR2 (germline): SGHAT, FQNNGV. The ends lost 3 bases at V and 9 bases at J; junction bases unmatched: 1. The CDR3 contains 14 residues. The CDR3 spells CASSLGQGVSPLHF. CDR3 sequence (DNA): TGTGCCAGCAGCTTGGGACAGGGGGTTTCACCCCTCCACTTT.

In nucleotides, the CDR3 is TGTGCCAGCAGTGAAGTAGGGGGACTAGCGGGAGGGTACGAGCAGTACTTC. It encodes CASSEVGGLAGGYEQYF. The rearrangement uses TRBV6-1 and TRBJ2-7; 16 bases agree with TRBD2. CDR1 is MNHNS and CDR2 is SASEGT in the germline V gene. After removal of 1 base from V and 4 bases from J, the junction contained 4 bases not matched to a gene. This CDR3 comprises 17 residues.

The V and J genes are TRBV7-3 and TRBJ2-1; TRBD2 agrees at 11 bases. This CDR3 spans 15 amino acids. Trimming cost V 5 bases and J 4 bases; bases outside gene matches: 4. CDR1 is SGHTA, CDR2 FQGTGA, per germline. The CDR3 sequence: CASSHTSGSYNEQFF. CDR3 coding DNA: TGTGCCAGCAGCCATACTAGCGGGAGTTACAATGAGCAGTTCTTC.

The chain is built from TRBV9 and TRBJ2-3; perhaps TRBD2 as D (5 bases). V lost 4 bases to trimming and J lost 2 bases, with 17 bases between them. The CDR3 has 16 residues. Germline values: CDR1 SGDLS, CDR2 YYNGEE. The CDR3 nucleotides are TGTGCCAGCAGCAAAGAGGACGGGATCTTCACAGATACGCAGTATTTT. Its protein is CASSKEDGIFTDTQYF. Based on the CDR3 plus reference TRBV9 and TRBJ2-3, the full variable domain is DSGVTQTPKHLITATGQRVTLRCSPRSGDLSVYWYQQSLDQGLQFLIQYYNGEERAKGNILERFSAQQFPDLHSELNLSSLELGDSALYFCASSKEDGIFTDTQYFGPGTRLTVL.

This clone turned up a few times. The CDR3 protein is CASSSPSGVGRAGYTF. The DNA for the CDR3 is TGTGCCAGCAGCTCGCCGTCAGGGGTCGGACGAGCTGGCTACACCTTC. The chain has TRBV5-4 and TRBJ1-2; D perhaps matches TRBD1 (6 bases). V was trimmed by 3 bases and J by 7 bases, leaving 22 bases between them. Germline CDR1 is SGHNT and CDR2 is YYREEE (reference sequence). This CDR3 spans 16 amino acids. The full variable domain, completed using reference TRBV5-4 and TRBJ1-2, is ETGVTQSPTHLIKTRGQQVTLRCSSQSGHNTVSWYQQALGQGPQFIFQYYREEENGRGNFPPRFSGLQFPNYSSELNVNALELDDSALYLCASSSPSGVGRAGYTFGSGTRLTVV.

CDR3 in amino acids: CASSSGTGTFSYEQYF. CDR3 coding DNA: TGTGCCAGCAGCTCTGGAACCGGGACATTTTCCTACGAGCAGTACTTC. J is TRBJ2-7 and V is TRBV7-8; the D gene is possibly TRBD1 (6 bases). The CDR3 loop spans 16 amino acids. The ends were cut back, 4 bases at V and 1 base at J, with 17 bases in the middle. CDR1 and CDR2 (germline): SGHVS, FQNEAQ. Full variable domain (outside the CDR3, taken from reference TRBV7-8 and TRBJ2-7): GAGVSQSPRYKVAKRGQDVALRCDPISGHVSLFWYQQALGQGPEFLTYFQNEAQLDKSGLPSDRFFAERPEGSVSTLKIQRTQQEDSAVYLCASSSGTGTFSYEQYFGPGTRLTVT.

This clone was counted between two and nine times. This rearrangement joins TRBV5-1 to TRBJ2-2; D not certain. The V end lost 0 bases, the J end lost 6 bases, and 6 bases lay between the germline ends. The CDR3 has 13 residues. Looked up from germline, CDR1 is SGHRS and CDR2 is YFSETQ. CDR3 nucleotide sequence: TGCGCCAGCAGCTTGGTTGTCTCCGGGGAGCTGTTTTTT. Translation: CASSLVVSGELFF.

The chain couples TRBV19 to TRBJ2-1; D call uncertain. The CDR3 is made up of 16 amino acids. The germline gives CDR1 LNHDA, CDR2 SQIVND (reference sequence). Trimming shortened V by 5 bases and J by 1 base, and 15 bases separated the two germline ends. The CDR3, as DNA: TGTGCCAGTAGTGGTCTAGGCGCCATTTCCTACAATGAGCAGTTCTTC. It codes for CASSGLGAISYNEQFF.

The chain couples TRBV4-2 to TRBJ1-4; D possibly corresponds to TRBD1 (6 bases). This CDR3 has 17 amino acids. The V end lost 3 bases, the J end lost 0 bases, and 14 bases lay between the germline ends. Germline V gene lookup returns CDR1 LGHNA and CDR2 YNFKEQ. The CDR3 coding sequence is TGTGCCAGCAGCCAGAGAGGGGGGGTTGCAACTAATGAAAAACTGTTTTTT. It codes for CASSQRGGVATNEKLFF.

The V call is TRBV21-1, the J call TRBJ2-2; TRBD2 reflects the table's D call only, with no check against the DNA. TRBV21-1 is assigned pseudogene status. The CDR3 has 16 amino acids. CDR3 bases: TGTGCCAGCAGCTCACGGACTAGCGGGTATAGAGGGGAGCTGTTTTTT. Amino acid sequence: CASSSRTSGYRGELFF.